A single sample gave rise to the 25 T cell receptor beta chains below, sequenced in a study of beta chain features in type 1 diabetes. Investigators reverse transcribed all isolated RNA, so they sequenced expressed TCRB transcripts. Assay used: immunoSEQ multiplex PCR; TCRdb lists only in-frame clones, some missing. Here the sample spans 970,000 or so clones, roughly a sixth being singletons. Sequencing was carried out using naive CD4+ T cells from blood. The receptors stem from a woman in her late teens or twenties in good health.

This chain connects TRBV18 to TRBJ1-5; D call uncertain. V was pared by 1 base and J by 9 bases, with 13 bases between. CDR1 and CDR2 from the germline V gene are KGHSH and LQKENI. This CDR3 spans 14 amino acids. CDR3 in amino acids: CASSPQGQQGPQHF. The CDR3, as DNA: TGTGCCAGCTCACCACAGGGCCAGCAAGGGCCCCAGCATTTT.

The rearrangement joins TRBV27 to TRBJ1-5, with a tentative D call TRBD1 (5 bases). The CDR3 is 14 residues long. V was shortened by 7 bases and J by 2 bases, with 12 bases between the two germline ends. Germline V gene lookup returns CDR1 MNHEY and CDR2 SMNVEV (reference sequence). The CDR3 bases are TGTGCCAGCACCCAGAGGGGTGGCAATCAGCCCCAGCATTTT. As protein: CASTQRGGNQPQHF.

The genes are TRBV18 and TRBJ2-7; no reliable D call. V lost 2 bases and J 5 bases, leaving 10 bases between the germline ends. Germline V lookup: CDR1 KGHSH, CDR2 LQKENI. The CDR3 is made up of 13 amino acids. The CDR3 sequence is CASSPDEAHEQYF. As DNA, the CDR3 is TGTGCCAGCTCACCAGACGAAGCCCACGAGCAGTACTTC.

The chain recombines TRBV11-2 with TRBJ2-5; D call uncertain. Germline lookup yields CDR1 SGHAT and CDR2 FQNNGV. V was cut by 0 bases and J by 3 bases, with 11 bases left in between. This CDR3 has 15 residues. DNA of the CDR3: TGTGCCAGCAGCTTAGAGAGACGCCGGAAAGAGACCCAGTACTTC. This gives the protein CASSLERRRKETQYF.

This rearrangement joins TRBV29-1 to TRBJ2-3; possibly TRBD1 for D (6 bases). This CDR3 contains 13 residues. Germline CDR1 and CDR2: SQVTM and ANQGSEA. Trimming stripped 5 bases from V and 2 bases from J, with 11 bases between. The chain's CDR3 is CSVFGQYTDTQYF. In DNA, the CDR3 is TGCAGCGTTTTTGGACAGTACACAGATACGCAGTATTTT.

This clone has a handful of counts. The chain links TRBV5-4 to TRBJ2-3; 9 positions match TRBD2. Trimming at V came to 0 bases and at J to 4 bases, leaving 3 bases not matched to a gene. This CDR3 spans 15 amino acids. Germline V gene data show CDR1 as SGHNT and CDR2 as YYREEE (reference sequence). CDR3 nucleotide sequence: TGTGCCAGCAGCTTGGCAGCGGGAGGTGCAGATACGCAGTATTTT. Protein: CASSLAAGGADTQYF.

V gene TRBV10-3 combines with J gene TRBJ2-5; the D gene is possibly TRBD2 (6 bases). Germline-derived CDR1 and CDR2 are ENHRY and SYGVKD. V lost 10 bases, J lost 4 bases, and 19 bases lay in between. The length of the CDR3 is 14 residues. In DNA, the CDR3 is TGTGCCAGCAAAGGGACTCCTTGGCGAGAGACCCAGTACTTC. Residues: CASKGTPWRETQYF.

This clone has just a few counts. The V and J genes are TRBV5-1 and TRBJ2-1; TRBD2 aligns across 9 bases. V shed 2 bases and J 7 bases; nucleotides not matched to a gene: 4. CDR3 length equals 14 residues. CDR1 SGHRS and CDR2 YFSETQ come from the germline V gene. CDR3 protein: CASSLVLAGNEQFF. Written as DNA, the CDR3 is TGCGCCAGCAGCTTAGTGCTAGCGGGGAATGAGCAGTTCTTC.

J is TRBJ1-5 and V is TRBV18; TRBD1 aligns across 8 bases. The germline V gene has CDR1 KGHSH and CDR2 LQKENI. CDR3 length: 15 residues. J lost 6 bases, V lost 4 bases, and 8 bases had no gene match. This chain's CDR3 is CASSRDRPYGQPQHF. The DNA of the CDR3 is TGTGCCAGCTCACGGGACAGGCCGTATGGTCAGCCCCAGCATTTT.

This chain connects TRBV7-2 to TRBJ1-3, with D tentatively TRBD1 (5 bases). The CDR3 consists of 17 residues. Germline CDR1 and CDR2: SGHTA and FQGNSA. Between the trimmed V and J ends, which lost 2 bases and 0 bases, there was a span of 14 bases. DNA for the CDR3: TGTGCCAGCAGCTTATTCGACAGCATCTTCTCTGGAAACACCATATATTTT. Translation: CASSLFDSIFSGNTIYF.

The V gene is TRBV4-3, the J gene TRBJ2-7; D is uncertain. The germline gives CDR1 LGHNA, CDR2 YSLEER. The CDR3 is 15 amino acids. The ends were cut back, 4 bases at V and 6 bases at J, with 19 bases in the middle. This CDR3 is CASSLEPYPLFEQYF. CDR3 bases: TGCGCCAGCAGCCTAGAACCCTACCCATTGTTCGAGCAGTACTTC.

The CDR3 DNA sequence: TGTGCCAGCAAGAGCGACACCTACGAGCAGTACTTC. Translating it yields CASKSDTYEQYF. This chain uses TRBV2 with TRBJ2-7; D unclear. V lost 7 bases, J lost 2 bases, and 9 bases lay in between. Germline CDR1 is SNHLY and CDR2 is FYNNEI. The CDR3 loop spans 12 amino acids.

The chain carries TRBV6-1 and TRBJ2-7, with D maybe TRBD1 (6 bases). The CDR3 is 13 amino acids. V lost 6 bases and J 3 bases, leaving 12 bases between the germline ends. Germline values: CDR1 MNHNS, CDR2 SASEGT. The CDR3 protein is CASRLTGNYEQYF. Written as DNA, the CDR3 is TGTGCCAGCAGGCTCACAGGGAACTACGAGCAGTACTTC.

The table lists this clone with a few counts. This rearrangement joins TRBV7-2 to TRBJ2-5, with D possibly TRBD2 on 6 matching bases. The V and J ends lost 3 bases and 5 bases respectively, with 10 bases between them. The CDR3 length is 13 residues. The germline V gene encodes CDR1 SGHTA and CDR2 FQGNSA. The CDR3: CASSFRGGETQYF. The CDR3 region has the DNA TGTGCCAGCAGCTTCAGAGGAGGGGAGACCCAGTACTTC.

The rearrangement links TRBV18 to TRBJ2-7; a possible D gene is TRBD2 (5 bases). From germline, CDR1 is KGHSH and CDR2 LQKENI. This CDR3 has 13 residues. Trimming cost V 2 bases and J 7 bases, with 12 bases left between them. As DNA, the CDR3 is TGTGCCAGCTCACCAAAGGGCACGGGGGAGCAGTACTTC. Its protein is CASSPKGTGEQYF.

The chain couples TRBV2 to TRBJ1-5; D perhaps matches TRBD1 (6 bases). The CDR3 spans 17 residues. With 0 bases removed from V and 2 bases from J, the gap between germline ends came to 14 bases. The germline CDR1 and CDR2 sequences are SNHLY and FYNNEI. CDR3 protein: CASSEAPPRGRNQPQHF. The CDR3 DNA reads TGTGCCAGCAGTGAAGCGCCCCCCAGGGGCCGCAATCAGCCCCAGCATTTT.

This clone has more than one count but fewer than ten. This rearrangement joins TRBV9 to TRBJ2-7; no clear D gene. The germline CDR1 and CDR2 sequences are SGDLS and YYNGEE. V lost 1 base, J lost 0 bases, and 8 bases lay in between. The CDR3 extends over 14 amino acids. The DNA of the CDR3 is TGTGCCAGCAGCGTACATGGCTCCTCCTACGAGCAGTACTTC. Amino acids: CASSVHGSSYEQYF.

This clone was counted between two and nine times. The rearrangement uses TRBV7-8 and TRBJ2-2, with TRBD1 identical over 7 bases. The V gene end was trimmed by 5 bases and the J gene end by 2 bases; junction bases not matched to a gene: 8. Germline CDR1 reads SGHVS; CDR2 reads FQNEAQ. This CDR3 is 16 amino acids long. This chain's CDR3 is CASSPRTGTNTGELFF. CDR3 sequence (DNA): TGTGCCAGCAGCCCGCGGACAGGCACCAACACCGGGGAGCTGTTTTTT.

CDR3 loop: CASSVAGTRHSGNTIYF. The CDR3 DNA sequence: TGTGCCAGCAGCGTAGCGGGGACGCGCCACTCTGGAAACACCATATATTTT. The chain combines TRBV9 with TRBJ1-3, with D perhaps TRBD1 (5 bases). Trimming pared 0 bases from V and 0 bases from J, leaving 13 bases between. From germline, CDR1 is SGDLS and CDR2 YYNGEE. This CDR3 region has 17 residues.

This clone was seen a handful of times. This sequence joins TRBV7-2 and TRBJ2-3, with D perhaps matching TRBD2 (6 bases). The CDR3 has 18 amino acids. Per germline, CDR1 SGHTA and CDR2 FQGNSA. V lost 1 base and J 0 bases, leaving 17 bases between the germline ends. The CDR3 here is CASSLGGGTSSSTDTQYF. The CDR3 nucleotides are TGTGCCAGCAGCTTAGGCGGCGGGACCTCCTCAAGCACAGATACGCAGTATTTT.

This clone has more than one count but fewer than ten. The chain employs TRBV5-4 and TRBJ2-7, with D tentatively TRBD1 or TRBD2 (6 bases each). The CDR3 consists of 13 residues. Trimming shortened V by 3 bases and J by 6 bases, and 13 bases separated the two germline ends. CDR1 is SGHNT, CDR2 YYREEE, per germline (reference sequence). CDR3: CASSSVQGGEQYF. CDR3 DNA sequence: TGTGCCAGCAGCTCGGTACAGGGAGGCGAGCAGTACTTC.

The chain carries TRBV27 and TRBJ1-2, with D maybe TRBD1 (6 bases). The CDR3 consists of 14 residues. Trimming cost V 1 base and J 2 bases, with 8 bases left between them. Germline V gene lookup returns CDR1 MNHEY and CDR2 SMNVEV (reference sequence). The CDR3 spells CASSLLGANYGYTF. In DNA form, the CDR3 reads TGTGCCAGCAGTTTATTGGGGGCAAACTATGGCTACACCTTC.

The chain has TRBV25-1 and TRBJ2-1, with TRBD2 matching 7 bases. The V segment lost 5 bases and the J segment 9 bases; nucleotides outside the gene matches: 4. The germline V gene has CDR1 MGHDK and CDR2 SYGVNS. The length of the CDR3 is 12 residues. The CDR3 bases are TGTGCCAGCAGTCTTCGGGGGGTTGAGCAGTTCTTC. As protein: CASSLRGVEQFF.

This chain connects TRBV6-5 to TRBJ2-7; TRBD2 is a possible D gene (5 bases). Germline V gene data show CDR1 as MNHEY and CDR2 as SVGAGI. Between the trimmed V and J ends, which lost 5 bases and 3 bases, there was a span of 11 bases. CDR3 length equals 13 residues. The CDR3 protein is CASSKASSYEQYF. The CDR3 DNA is TGTGCCAGCAGTAAGGCTAGCAGCTACGAGCAGTACTTC.

This sequence joins TRBV5-1 and TRBJ2-1; D tentatively reads TRBD1 or TRBD2 (5 bases each). Trimming removed 3 bases at V and 0 bases at J, with 19 bases between. CDR1 is SGHRS and CDR2 is YFSETQ in the germline V gene. This CDR3 contains 18 residues. Here the CDR3 DNA reads TGCGCCAGCAGCTCGGGACGACAAGGGTCACACTCCTACAATGAGCAGTTCTTC. Translation: CASSSGRQGSHSYNEQFF.